A single sample gave rise to the 23 T cell receptor beta chains below, sequenced in a study of blood T cells in healthy people across ages. A second PCR, run for about 7 to 11 cycles, used a sample-barcoded 5' primer plus a J-beta primer mix. TCRdb re-analysed the 5' RACE reads in MiXCR, keeping a single row per CDR3 protein. The data show roughly 1,500,000 distinct CDR3 sequences, with about 31% seen just once and roughly 10% held by the top ten. Sequences were obtained from blood. The origin of the receptors is a woman in her 30s in good health.

Remarks on this clonotype: The junction departs from germline at one end; a sequencing error may be responsible. V and J are TRBV20-1 and TRBJ2-4; TRBD1 or TRBD2 may be the D gene (5 bases each). This CDR3 is 18 amino acids long. CDR1 and CDR2 (germline): DFQATT, SNEGSKA (reference sequence). The CDR3 reads CSAREGTVSVLAKNTQYF. In DNA form, the CDR3 reads TGCAGTGCTAGAGAGGGGACGGTTTCTGTTTTAGCCAAAAACACTCAGTACTTC.

This chain links TRBV11-2 with TRBJ1-2, with unresolved D. Germline CDR1 SGHAT, CDR2 FQNNGV. Trimming took off 5 bases at V and 0 bases at J, with 13 bases between the two ends. The CDR3 has 15 residues. CDR3: CASSLALGTNYGYTF. The DNA of the CDR3 is TGTGCCAGCAGCCTGGCCCTGGGTACTAACTATGGCTACACCTTC.

This chain links TRBV6-1 with TRBJ2-5; D perhaps matches TRBD1 (5 bases). Trimming took 1 base from V and 7 from J, leaving 7 bases between them. CDR1 and CDR2 (germline): MNHNS, SASEGT. This CDR3 region has 12 residues. CDR3 coding DNA: TGTGCCAGCAGTGAAGACAGGCGGACCCAGTACTTC. Amino acids: CASSEDRRTQYF.

This clonotype was seen a few times. A much larger clone differs by one base, so this may be a read error. The chain links TRBV10-1 to TRBJ2-7; D is unresolved. Deletions cut 3 bases from V and 9 bases from J, with 15 bases between. Per the germline V gene, CDR1 is WNHNN and CDR2 is SYGVQD (reference sequence). The CDR3 sequence is 13 residues long. CDR3 protein: CASSESVRSGQYF. In nucleotides, the CDR3 is TGCGCCAGCAGTGAATCCGTCCGTTCGGGGCAGTACTTC.

This chain links TRBV11-2 with TRBJ2-3, with 9 nucleotides matching TRBD2. Trimming took 1 base from V and 2 from J; bases not matched to a gene: 7. The CDR3 totals 17 residues. CDR1 and CDR2 (germline): SGHAT, FQNNGV. The CDR3 coding sequence is TGTGCCAGCAGCTTAGCTATAGCGGGGGCTTTCACAGATACGCAGTATTTT. This sequence encodes CASSLAIAGAFTDTQYF.

V usage is TRBV24-1 and J usage is TRBJ2-3, with TRBD1 matching over 8 bases. The CDR3 is 18 amino acids. Germline trimming cut 7 bases from V and 2 bases from J; bases unmatched to any gene: 16. CDR1 is KGHDR and CDR2 is SFDVKD in the germline V gene. Here the CDR3 reads CATSDDGQGPYYTDTQYF. CDR3 coding DNA: TGTGCCACCAGCGACGATGGACAGGGACCCTATTACACAGATACGCAGTATTTT.

This clonotype has just a few counts. This chain uses TRBV12-3 or TRBV12-4 with TRBJ2-5; D remains unclear. This CDR3 spans 11 amino acids. V shed 6 bases and J shed 11 bases, with 13 bases lying between them. The CDR3 sequence: CASSRYNEQYF. CDR3 nucleotides: TGTGCCAGCAGCCGTTACAATGAGCAGTACTTC.

The chain recombines TRBV2 with TRBJ2-2; D possibly corresponds to TRBD2 (6 bases). Germline V gene sequence: CDR1 SNHLY, CDR2 FYNNEI. With 6 bases removed from V and 0 bases from J, the gap between germline ends came to 11 bases. The CDR3 covers 15 residues. CDR3 amino acids: CASRRDGSNTGELFF. The CDR3 DNA follows: TGTGCCAGCAGGCGGGACGGCTCGAACACCGGGGAGCTGTTTTTT. Full variable domain (outside the CDR3, taken from reference TRBV2 and TRBJ2-2): EPEVTQTPSHQVTQMGQEVILRCVPISNHLYFYWYRQILGQKVEFLVSFYNNEISEKSEIFDDQFSVERPDGSNFTLKIRSTKLEDSAMYFCASRRDGSNTGELFFGEGSRLTVL.

This clonotype occurred a few times. The genes are TRBV7-6 and TRBJ2-1, with 13 bases that match TRBD2. V lost 0 bases and J lost 8; bases outside the gene matches: 4. The CDR3 covers 16 residues. Germline assignment: CDR1 SGHVS and CDR2 FNYEAQ. CDR3 nucleotide sequence: TGTGCCAGCAGCTTAGCGACTAGCGGGAGGTGGTATGAGCAGTTCTTC. Protein sequence: CASSLATSGRWYEQFF.

Concerning this clonotype: At one of its ends the junction is not consistent with the germline gene, which may arise from a read error. The chain uses TRBV7-3 and TRBJ2-1, with 8 bases fitting TRBD1. In germline, CDR1 is SGHTA, CDR2 FQGTGA. The CDR3 is 13 residues long. CDR3 coding DNA: TGTGCCGGCAGCTTAAGCACAGGGGGAGAGCAGTTCTTC. Translation: CAGSLSTGGEQFF.

This clonotype was detected a few times. The chain couples TRBV30 to TRBJ1-1; the D gene is possibly TRBD1 (5 bases). The CDR3 contains 12 residues. Germline values: CDR1 GTSNPN, CDR2 SVGIG (reference sequence). V lost 5 bases to trimming and J lost 1 base, with 8 bases between them. The CDR3 loop is CAWARGNTEAFF. CDR3 in DNA: TGTGCCTGGGCTAGGGGGAACACTGAAGCTTTCTTT.

The chain combines TRBV5-1 with TRBJ2-4; TRBD1 might be the D (6 bases). The CDR3 has 16 residues. The V end lost 1 base, the J end lost 4 bases, and 15 bases lay between the germline ends. Germline CDR1 SGHRS, CDR2 YFSETQ. CDR3 in DNA: TGCGCCAGCAGCTTGAGTAGTAGGCAGGGGAAAAACATTCAGTACTTC. Protein sequence: CASSLSSRQGKNIQYF.

Only one count was recorded for this clonotype. V gene TRBV7-9 combines with J gene TRBJ2-3, with 8 bases identical to TRBD2. This CDR3 is built from 18 residues. The J segment lost 4 bases and the V segment lost 3 bases, leaving 15 bases of the junction unmatched. Germline values: CDR1 SEHNR, CDR2 FQNEAQ (reference sequence). CDR3 nucleotide sequence: TGTGCCAGCAGCTTCGGCTGGAGACGGGAGGGTAGCGCAGATACGCAGTATTTT. Its protein product is CASSFGWRREGSADTQYF.

This clonotype was observed a few times. V usage is TRBV4-1 and J usage is TRBJ2-1; no firm D call. The V end lost 0 bases, the J end lost 2 bases, and 11 bases lay between the germline ends. Germline lookup yields CDR1 MGHRA and CDR2 YSYEKL. The CDR3 contains 16 residues. DNA of the CDR3: TGCGCCAGCAGCCAAGACGCCGGGCCTACCTACAATGAGCAGTTCTTC. The encoded protein is CASSQDAGPTYNEQFF.

Notes on this clonotype: A read error may account for a junction end that differs from germline. The chain employs TRBV6-1 and TRBJ2-5, with TRBD2 as a possible D gene (6 bases). CDR3 length: 15 amino acids. The germline V gene has CDR1 MNHNS and CDR2 SASEGT. This CDR3 is CASSEVGGLREIQYF. The DNA for the CDR3 is TGTGCCAGCAGTGAAGTGGGGGGTTTAAGAGAGATCCAGTACTTC.

This clonotype was seen a few times. The rearrangement uses TRBV7-6 and TRBJ2-1, with 8 bases aligning to TRBD2. CDR1 SGHVS and CDR2 FNYEAQ come from the germline V gene. The CDR3 is made up of 18 amino acids. V dropped 0 bases and J dropped 4; count of bases not matched to a gene: 11. The CDR3 DNA is TGTGCCAGCAGCTTAGCGGCGGGGGGTCTAGCGGGTTACAATGAGCAGTTCTTC. Translation: CASSLAAGGLAGYNEQFF.

This clonotype was seen at least ten times. A much larger clonotype is one base distant, so this may be a read error. V gene TRBV2 combines with J gene TRBJ1-6, with 7 bases identical to TRBD1. CDR1 and CDR2 (germline): SNHLY, FYNNEI. CDR3 length equals 13 residues. The CDR3 loop is CASSITGDSPRHF. For the CDR3, the DNA is TGTGCCAGCAGTATTACAGGGGATTCACCCCGCCACTTT.

This clonotype was observed at least ten times. The rearrangement joins TRBV5-1 to TRBJ2-7; 9 nucleotides match TRBD1. The CDR3 loop spans 14 amino acids. The germline CDR1 and CDR2 sequences are SGHRS and YFSETQ. V lost 4 bases and J lost 5; bases outside the gene matches: 7. CDR3 sequence: CASSAGTGSHEQYF. The CDR3 coding sequence is TGCGCCAGCAGCGCCGGGACAGGGTCTCACGAGCAGTACTTC.

The CDR3 DNA is TGCAGTGCTAGCCAGAGGTCGGCTAGCGGGAGGGGGGAGACCCAGTACTTC. It is translated as CSASQRSASGRGETQYF. J is TRBJ2-5 and V is TRBV20-1; the match to TRBD2 covers 12 bases. This CDR3 is built from 17 residues. J was trimmed by 5 bases and V by 3 bases; bases with no gene match: 13. The germline V gene has CDR1 DFQATT and CDR2 SNEGSKA (reference sequence).

Remarks on this clonotype: A much larger clonotype is one base distant, so this may be a read error. The chain has TRBV10-3 and TRBJ1-6, with 9 bases lining up with TRBD1. The CDR3 is 14 residues long. The germline V gene has CDR1 ENHRY and CDR2 SYGVKD. Trimming took 6 bases from V and 7 from J; bases not matched to a gene: 4. CDR3 sequence: CAIRNRGRNSPLHF. In nucleotides, the CDR3 is TGTGCCATCAGGAACAGGGGGCGGAATTCACCCCTCCACTTT.

The chain has TRBV30 and TRBJ2-7, with D possibly matching TRBD2 (5 bases). Trimming removed 0 bases from V and 4 bases from J, with 16 bases in between. The CDR3 covers 15 residues. CDR1 is GTSNPN, CDR2 SVGIG, per germline (reference sequence). The CDR3 loop reads CAWSVRGSWSYEQYF. In DNA form, the CDR3 reads TGTGCCTGGAGTGTACGGGGATCCTGGAGTTACGAGCAGTACTTC.

The chain recombines TRBV7-2 with TRBJ2-3; D uncertain. The CDR3 extends over 14 amino acids. V lost 1 base and J lost 8, with 13 bases in between. Germline values: CDR1 SGHTA, CDR2 FQGNSA. The CDR3 spells CASSLVVADATQYF. Here the CDR3 DNA reads TGTGCCAGCAGCTTAGTTGTTGCGGATGCTACGCAGTATTTT.

The rearrangement uses TRBV7-2 and TRBJ2-1, with D possibly TRBD1 on 5 matching bases. The CDR3 has 16 amino acids. The V gene's germline CDR1 is SGHTA and CDR2 FQGNSA. Between the trimmed V and J ends, which lost 2 bases and 5 bases, there was a span of 16 bases. The CDR3 DNA is TGTGCCAGCAGCTTACTTTGGGGCCCCCGGAACAATGAGCAGTTCTTC. This codes for CASSLLWGPRNNEQFF.